The 14 T cell receptor beta chains below were found in one sample sequenced in a study of cytomegalovirus exposure and HLA in healthy donors. Sequenced by immunoSEQ multiplex PCR; TCRdb stores in-frame clones only, minus some. The sample consists of about 200,000 clones, around 87% of them appearing once. Sequenced sample: PBMCs. Receptor source: a woman under 30 in good health and CMV-seropositive.

The gene calls are TRBV30 and TRBJ2-1; maybe TRBD2 (5 bases). CDR1 and CDR2 (germline): GTSNPN, SVGIG (reference sequence). V lost 3 bases to trimming and J lost 11 bases, with 23 bases between them. CDR3 length equals 15 residues. The CDR3 spells CAWRGHGLRSSKQFF. The CDR3 DNA follows: TGTGCCTGGAGAGGTCATGGACTCCGATCGTCGAAGCAGTTCTTC.

The chain recombines TRBV30 with TRBJ1-1; 7 positions agree with TRBD1. Germline CDR1 reads GTSNPN; CDR2 reads SVGIG (reference sequence). This CDR3 contains 13 residues. V was pared by 3 bases and J by 4 bases, with 5 bases of the junction left unmatched. The CDR3 DNA sequence: TGTGCCTGGAGGGACAGGTCGGTCACTGAAGCTTTCTTT. It specifies CAWRDRSVTEAFF.

The rearrangement uses TRBV5-1 and TRBJ2-5, with D perhaps TRBD2 (5 bases). The CDR3 spans 14 residues. The germline V gene has CDR1 SGHRS and CDR2 YFSETQ. Trimming stripped 4 bases from V and 4 bases from J, with 14 bases between. CDR3 sequence (DNA): TGCGCCAGCAGCCCCCTCGTAGGGAGAGAGACCCAGTACTTC. It is translated as CASSPLVGRETQYF.

V and J are TRBV7-3 and TRBJ2-7; possibly TRBD1 for D (6 bases). CDR1 and CDR2 from the germline V gene are SGHTA and FQGTGA. Trimming took off 5 bases at V and 3 bases at J, with 14 bases between the two ends. This CDR3 has 14 amino acids. In nucleotides, the CDR3 is TGTGCCAGCAGCCCCCCCGACAGGTTCTACGAGCAGTACTTC. This sequence encodes CASSPPDRFYEQYF.

The table lists this clone with a few counts. J is TRBJ2-7 and V is TRBV5-1; 7 bases line up with TRBD1. Germline V CDR1 and CDR2: SGHRS, YFSETQ. Losses at the gene ends were 0 bases for V and 10 bases for J; bases not matched to a gene: 4. There are 12 residues in the CDR3. CDR3: CASSLEDRYQYF. CDR3 nucleotides: TGCGCCAGCAGCTTGGAGGACAGGTACCAGTACTTC.

This chain uses TRBV4-1 with TRBJ1-2; a weak D match, TRBD1 (5 bases). CDR3 length: 14 amino acids. The V end lost 1 base, the J end lost 4 bases, and 10 bases lay between the germline ends. Germline V gene data show CDR1 as MGHRA and CDR2 as YSYEKL. This CDR3 is CASSQAQGSYGYTF. CDR3 bases: TGCGCCAGCAGCCAAGCGCAGGGAAGCTATGGCTACACCTTC.

The V and J genes are TRBV30 and TRBJ2-7, with 12 bases identical to TRBD2. The germline CDR1 and CDR2 sequences are GTSNPN and SVGIG (reference sequence). V was pared by 0 bases and J by 6 bases, with 6 bases of the junction left unmatched. The CDR3 totals 15 residues. CDR3 in DNA: TGTGCCTGGAGTGTCTCACTAGCGGGGGGCCTCGAGCAGTACTTC. Its protein is CAWSVSLAGGLEQYF. Combining the CDR3 with reference TRBV30 and TRBJ2-7 gives the whole variable domain SQTIHQWPATLVQPVGSPLSLECTVEGTSNPNLYWYRQAAGRGLQLLFYSVGIGQISSEVPQNLSASRPQDRQFILSSKKLLLSDSGFYLCAWSVSLAGGLEQYFGPGTRLTVT.

V is TRBV5-5 and J is TRBJ2-3, with D uncertain. Trimming left V 2 bases short and J 0 bases short, with 4 bases between. CDR1 and CDR2 (germline): SGHKS, YYEKEE (reference sequence). There are 13 residues in the CDR3. The CDR3 coding sequence is TGTGCCAGCAGCTTACAGAGCACAGATACGCAGTATTTT. Its protein product is CASSLQSTDTQYF.

The CDR3 region is CAWSLGTGVTEAFF. The CDR3, as DNA: TGTGCCTGGAGTTTGGGGACAGGGGTGACTGAAGCTTTCTTT. The genes are TRBV30 and TRBJ1-1; 10 nucleotides line up with TRBD1. This CDR3 spans 14 amino acids. The V segment lost 2 bases and the J segment 5 bases; nucleotides outside the gene matches: 5. The V gene's germline CDR1 is GTSNPN and CDR2 SVGIG (reference sequence).

J is TRBJ2-7 and V is TRBV6-5; D is possibly TRBD2 (6 bases). Trimming left V 7 bases short and J 6 bases short, with 10 bases between. Germline V CDR1 and CDR2: MNHEY, SVGAGI. The length of the CDR3 is 11 residues. For the CDR3, the DNA is TGTGCCAGCACTCGGGACTCCGAGCAGTACTTC. Translated: CASTRDSEQYF.

The DNA of the CDR3 is TGTGCCAGCCCGCGTAGGCCAGACAGGGGACACACCGGGGAGCTGTTTTTT. Protein: CASPRRPDRGHTGELFF. The gene calls are TRBV5-6 and TRBJ2-2; 8 bases are shared with TRBD1. Losses at the gene ends were 7 bases for V and 3 bases for J; bases not matched to a gene: 14. Germline values: CDR1 SGHDT, CDR2 YYEEEE. The CDR3 loop spans 17 amino acids. Full variable domain (remainder filled in from reference TRBV5-6 and TRBJ2-2): DAGVTQSPTHLIKTRGQQVTLRCSPKSGHDTVSWYQQALGQGPQFIFQYYEEEERQRGNFPDRFSGHQFPNYSSELNVNALLLGDSALYLCASPRRPDRGHTGELFFGEGSRLTVL.

The chain uses TRBV28 and TRBJ1-3; D is undetermined. In germline, CDR1 is MDHEN, CDR2 SYDVKM. This CDR3 contains 15 residues. Trimming took off 4 bases at V and 0 bases at J, with 10 bases between the two ends. CDR3 nucleotides: TGTGCCAGCAGTTCAACAGTTTTCTCTGGAAACACCATATATTTT. It encodes CASSSTVFSGNTIYF.

V and J are TRBV2 and TRBJ1-5; no clear D. V dropped 6 bases and J dropped 5 bases, with 11 bases sitting between them. CDR3 length: 13 residues. In germline, CDR1 is SNHLY, CDR2 FYNNEI. The CDR3 region has the DNA TGTGCCAGCAGGTACAGTAATTATCAGCCCCAGCATTTT. This codes for CASRYSNYQPQHF.

The chain uses TRBV30 and TRBJ1-1; no clear D. Trimming took off 4 bases at V and 0 bases at J, with 12 bases between the two ends. Germline V gene sequence: CDR1 GTSNPN, CDR2 SVGIG (reference sequence). The CDR3 sequence is 14 residues long. DNA for the CDR3: TGTGCCTGGAAGAGACGGGATCTGAACACTGAAGCTTTCTTT. Translation: CAWKRRDLNTEAFF. The variable domain in full, completed from reference TRBV30 and TRBJ1-1, reads SQTIHQWPATLVQPVGSPLSLECTVEGTSNPNLYWYRQAAGRGLQLLFYSVGIGQISSEVPQNLSASRPQDRQFILSSKKLLLSDSGFYLCAWKRRDLNTEAFFGQGTRLTVV.